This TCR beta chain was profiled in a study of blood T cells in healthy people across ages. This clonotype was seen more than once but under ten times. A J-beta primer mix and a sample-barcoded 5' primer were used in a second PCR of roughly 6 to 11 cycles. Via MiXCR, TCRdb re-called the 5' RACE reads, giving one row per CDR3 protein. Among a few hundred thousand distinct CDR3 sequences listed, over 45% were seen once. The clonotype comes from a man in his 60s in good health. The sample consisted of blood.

CDR3 nucleotides: TGCGCCAGCAGCCAAGATTTGGTTCGGGAGACGGCCTACGAGCAGTACTTC. Translation: CASSQDLVRETAYEQYF. The chain carries TRBV4-3 and TRBJ2-7, with a weak D call TRBD2 (6 bases). V was shortened by 0 bases and J by 2 bases, with 17 bases between the two germline ends. Looked up from germline, CDR1 is LGHNA and CDR2 is YSLEER. This CDR3 has 17 residues.